What follows are 9 T cell receptor beta chains derived from one specimen sequenced in a study of OX40 agonist ivuxolimab in advanced cancers. The library was built by means of the immunoSEQ multiplex PCR assay. This is the immuneACCESS table as TCRdb keeps it, with only in-frame sequences that have V and J called. A part of the clones is gone; compared with another copy, unresolved V genes explain less than half, and the rest is unexplained. The sample has about 58,000 clones on record, 82% of them singletons. Of the sample, more than 1.4% falls within the top ten clones. Sequencing used CD4+ or CD8+ T cells sorted from blood, obtained in a trial of the OX40 agonist ivuxolimab. The receptors derive from an adult with an advanced solid tumor such as melanoma, head and neck, liver or kidney cancer.

The chain uses TRBV7-9 and TRBJ1-6, with D unresolved. This CDR3 region has 13 residues. The V gene lost 0 bases and the J gene lost 5 bases, with 2 bases spanning the gap. Looked up from germline, CDR1 is SEHNR and CDR2 is FQNEAQ (reference sequence). CDR3 DNA: TGTGCCAGCAGCTTAGCAGATAATTCACCCCTCCACTTT. Translation gives CASSLADNSPLHF. The entire variable domain, with the rest obtained from reference TRBV7-9 and TRBJ1-6, is as follows: DTGVSQNPRHKITKRGQNVTFRCDPISEHNRLYWYRQTLGQGPEFLTYFQNEAQLEKSRLLSDRFSAERPKGSFSTLEIQRTEQGDSAMYLCASSLADNSPLHFGNGTRLTVT.

This sequence joins TRBV9 and TRBJ1-6, with D tentatively TRBD1 (6 bases). CDR1 and CDR2 from the germline V gene are SGDLS and YYNGEE. CDR3 size: 15 residues. V shed 4 bases and J shed 5 bases, with 13 bases lying between them. The CDR3 here is CASSLAGDNNSPLHF. DNA of the CDR3: TGTGCCAGCAGCTTAGCCGGGGACAATAATTCACCCCTCCACTTT. The entire variable domain, with the rest obtained from reference TRBV9 and TRBJ1-6, is as follows: DSGVTQTPKHLITATGQRVTLRCSPRSGDLSVYWYQQSLDQGLQFLIQYYNGEERAKGNILERFSAQQFPDLHSELNLSSLELGDSALYFCASSLAGDNNSPLHFGNGTRLTVT.

This clone turned up a few times. This chain joins TRBV11-3 and TRBJ1-3, with D maybe TRBD1 (6 bases). The V end was cut by 5 bases, the J end by 8 bases, with 19 bases between. The length of the CDR3 is 15 residues. Germline CDR1 and CDR2: SGHNT and YENEEA. The CDR3, as DNA: TGTGCCAGCAGCGCGAGAGGGTCAGGGGAAGACACCATATATTTT. It translates to CASSARGSGEDTIYF.

V is TRBV7-9 and J is TRBJ2-1, with 10 bases aligning to TRBD2. This CDR3 is built from 15 residues. V lost 5 bases and J lost 5; bases outside the gene matches: 6. Per germline, CDR1 SEHNR and CDR2 FQNEAQ (reference sequence). DNA of the CDR3: TGTGCCAGCAGCGAAAGGACTAGCGGCAACAATGAGCAGTTCTTC. Encoded protein: CASSERTSGNNEQFF.

This chain joins TRBV12-5 and TRBJ2-1, with 7 positions matching TRBD2. The CDR3 length is 15 residues. Trimming took 7 bases from V and 5 from J; bases not matched to a gene: 11. Germline-derived CDR1 and CDR2 are LGHNT and FRNRAP. The CDR3, as DNA: TGTGCTAGTGTTTGGCGGGAGTTAGTAAACAATGAGCAGTTCTTC. It specifies CASVWRELVNNEQFF.

The rearrangement uses TRBV27 and TRBJ2-2, with D hard to call. Trimming shortened V by 5 bases and J by 5 bases, and 12 bases separated the two germline ends. CDR3 length equals 14 residues. The germline CDR1 and CDR2 sequences are MNHEY and SMNVEV (reference sequence). The CDR3 region has the DNA TGTGCCAGCAGTGGGATCCCTTCAACCGGGGAGCTGTTTTTT. Translating it yields CASSGIPSTGELFF.

The count of this clone is one. The chain links TRBV30 to TRBJ2-3; no definite D call. The CDR3 spans 12 residues. Per the germline V gene, CDR1 is GTSNPN and CDR2 is SVGIG (reference sequence). With 2 bases removed from V and 1 base from J, the gap between germline ends came to 4 bases. Written as DNA, the CDR3 is TGTGCCTGGAGTCCGGGCACAGATACGCAGTATTTT. Translation gives CAWSPGTDTQYF.

The chain is built from TRBV5-4 and TRBJ2-5, with D unresolved. The CDR3 runs to 13 residues. The germline V and J ends were trimmed by 3 bases and 5 bases, with 11 bases remaining between them. CDR1 is SGHNT and CDR2 is YYREEE in the germline V gene (reference sequence). The CDR3 nucleotides are TGTGCCAGCAGCTCCGGATACTTCGAGACCCAGTACTTC. This gives the protein CASSSGYFETQYF.

This clone has just one count. The V call is TRBV11-2, the J call TRBJ2-3, with a tentative D call TRBD2 (6 bases). The CDR3 is 13 amino acids. Germline CDR1 is SGHAT and CDR2 is FQNNGV. Trimming left V 7 bases short and J 6 bases short, with 14 bases between. The CDR3 protein is CASKMRGLDTQYF. In DNA, the CDR3 is TGTGCCAGCAAAATGCGGGGACTGGATACGCAGTATTTT.